These 21 T cell receptor beta chains were all obtained from the same sample, sequenced in a study of blood T cell repertoires in COVID-19. Repertoires were generated with immunoSEQ multiplex PCR, while TCRdb's copy carries only in-frame clones and drops some. Counted here are some 220,000 clones, around 83% occurring once; the ten biggest clones make up 4.5% to 5.5%. The sequencing input was peripheral blood. The receptors shown here come from an older woman with COVID-19, enrolled during active disease.

The sample holds a few counts of this clone. This chain links TRBV2 with TRBJ1-2, with 10 bases lining up with TRBD1. The CDR3 length is 13 residues. J was trimmed by 6 bases and V by 7 bases; bases with no gene match: 5. Germline CDR1 and CDR2: SNHLY and FYNNEI. CDR3 sequence (DNA): TGTGCCAGCAAAGGGGACAGGGGTCATGGCTACACCTTC. Protein sequence: CASKGDRGHGYTF.

The chain combines TRBV24-1 with TRBJ1-3, with D maybe TRBD1 (6 bases). V gave up 6 bases and J gave up 0 bases, with 11 bases separating them. This CDR3 has 15 amino acids. The germline V gene has CDR1 KGHDR and CDR2 SFDVKD. The CDR3 nucleotides are TGTGCCACCAGTACTTCAGGGGACTCTGGAAACACCATATATTTT. It yields the protein CATSTSGDSGNTIYF.

In its sample, this clone was seen once. V and J are TRBV10-3 and TRBJ1-5, with TRBD1 matching 10 bases. CDR1 and CDR2 from the germline V gene are ENHRY and SYGVKD. CDR3 length equals 16 residues. The J segment lost 5 bases and the V segment lost 0 bases, leaving 4 bases of the junction unmatched. CDR3 sequence reads: CAISESWDRGDQPQHF. CDR3 bases: TGTGCCATCAGTGAGTCGTGGGACAGGGGAGATCAGCCCCAGCATTTT.

CDR3 sequence (DNA): TGTGCCAGCAGCTTGTCTAGCTATGGCTACACCTTC. Translation: CASSLSSYGYTF. This chain joins TRBV5-6 and TRBJ1-2; D remains ambiguous. The germline V and J ends were trimmed by 1 base and 4 bases, with 5 bases remaining between them. Germline CDR1 is SGHDT and CDR2 is YYEEEE. The CDR3 contains 12 residues.

This clone came up a few times. V and J are TRBV4-1 and TRBJ1-3; 8 positions match TRBD1. The CDR3 sequence is 17 residues long. Germline V gene sequence: CDR1 MGHRA, CDR2 YSYEKL. The V segment lost 2 bases and the J segment 5 bases; nucleotides outside the gene matches: 11. CDR3 in amino acids: CASSQPTGQGVRNTIYF. The DNA for the CDR3 is TGCGCCAGCAGCCAACCCACAGGACAGGGCGTTAGAAACACCATATATTTT.

The CDR3 protein is CASSQNYGGQETQYF. DNA for the CDR3: TGTGCCAGCAGCCAAAACTATGGGGGGCAAGAGACCCAGTACTTC. The genes are TRBV6-5 and TRBJ2-5, with a tentative D call TRBD2 (6 bases). The CDR3 extends over 15 amino acids. The V end lost 6 bases, the J end lost 2 bases, and 16 bases lay between the germline ends. CDR1 is MNHEY, CDR2 SVGAGI, per germline.

The chain couples TRBV20-1 to TRBJ2-4; TRBD2 aligns across 15 bases. CDR3 size: 15 residues. Trimming removed 3 bases from V and 11 bases from J; junction bases left unmatched: 8. Germline V gene sequence: CDR1 DFQATT, CDR2 SNEGSKA (reference sequence). CDR3 protein: CSASTGLAGGGVQYF. The CDR3 DNA follows: TGCAGTGCTAGTACCGGACTAGCGGGAGGGGGTGTTCAGTACTTC.

This sequence joins TRBV20-1 and TRBJ2-5, with D possibly matching TRBD2 (6 bases). Looked up from germline, CDR1 is DFQATT and CDR2 is SNEGSKA (reference sequence). This CDR3 spans 13 amino acids. Between the trimmed V and J ends, which lost 3 bases and 4 bases, there was a span of 12 bases. CDR3 region: CSASSGGAETQYF. The CDR3 bases are TGCAGTGCTAGTTCGGGCGGGGCAGAGACCCAGTACTTC.

This sequence joins TRBV7-9 and TRBJ2-7; 10 nucleotides match TRBD1. The CDR3 has 16 amino acids. Germline-derived CDR1 and CDR2 are SEHNR and FQNEAQ (reference sequence). V gave up 0 bases and J gave up 2 bases; unmatched junction bases: 4. The CDR3 nucleotides read TGTGCCAGCAGCTTAGCGGGAGGACAGGGGGCCTACGAGCAGTACTTC. Its translation is CASSLAGGQGAYEQYF.

The chain is built from TRBV4-3 and TRBJ2-2; D uncertain. V lost 2 bases and J lost 0, with 7 bases in between. Per the germline V gene, CDR1 is LGHNA and CDR2 is YSLEER. This CDR3 contains 15 residues. CDR3 DNA sequence: TGCGCCAGCAGCCAACTGAGTGCGAACACCGGGGAGCTGTTTTTT. Translating gives CASSQLSANTGELFF.

The V call is TRBV2, the J call TRBJ2-1; TRBD2 matches at 9 bases. Germline loops: CDR1 SNHLY, CDR2 FYNNEI. J was trimmed by 6 bases and V by 6 bases; bases with no gene match: 6. This CDR3 has 14 amino acids. CDR3 DNA sequence: TGTGCCAGCAGATCCGGGACTAGCCTCAATGAGCAGTTCTTC. Amino acids: CASRSGTSLNEQFF.

The rearrangement uses TRBV29-1 and TRBJ2-1; TRBD1 agrees at 7 bases. CDR3 size: 14 residues. V was clipped by 5 bases and J by 4 bases; unmatched bases: 8. Germline loops: CDR1 SQVTM, CDR2 ANQGSEA. CDR3 residues: CSVQDRITYNEQFF. The CDR3 region has the DNA TGCAGCGTTCAGGACAGGATTACTTACAATGAGCAGTTCTTC.

This clone was recorded a few times. This chain uses TRBV18 with TRBJ1-1; D unresolved. Trimming shortened V by 6 bases and J by 6 bases, and 11 bases separated the two germline ends. Germline CDR1 and CDR2: KGHSH and LQKENI. This CDR3 region has 12 residues. CDR3 coding DNA: TGTGCCAGCTCCCTGAGGGTGCCTGAAGCTTTCTTT. Translation: CASSLRVPEAFF.

This clone was recorded once. The rearrangement uses TRBV7-9 and TRBJ1-4; 9 bases align to TRBD1. Germline trimming cut 5 bases from V and 5 bases from J; bases unmatched to any gene: 15. This CDR3 comprises 18 residues. The germline V gene has CDR1 SEHNR and CDR2 FQNEAQ (reference sequence). The CDR3 is CASSRTGALPLLNEKLFF. The CDR3 nucleotides are TGTGCCAGCAGCCGGACAGGGGCCCTCCCCCTACTGAATGAAAAACTGTTTTTT.

This sequence joins TRBV13 and TRBJ2-3; 13 positions match TRBD2. Germline lookup yields CDR1 PRHDT and CDR2 FYEKMQ (reference sequence). After removal of 4 bases from V and 4 bases from J, the junction contained 17 bases not matched to a gene. This CDR3 is 20 amino acids long. CDR3 nucleotide sequence: TGTGCCAGCAGCTCTCCCCCCGGGACTAGCGGGGCCGGGGGACCAGATACGCAGTATTTT. Its protein is CASSSPPGTSGAGGPDTQYF.

A few counts support this clone. The chain has TRBV5-1 and TRBJ2-7; TRBD2 aligns across 13 bases. The CDR3 consists of 16 residues. J gave up 3 bases and V 4 bases, and 7 bases lay outside the gene matches. The germline V gene has CDR1 SGHRS and CDR2 YFSETQ. CDR3 residues: CASSPGLAGAIYEQYF. CDR3 nucleotides: TGCGCCAGCAGCCCCGGACTAGCGGGAGCTATCTACGAGCAGTACTTC.

The CDR3 reads CASSFSFRNEQFF. The CDR3 region has the DNA TGTGCCAGTAGTTTTTCCTTCCGGAATGAGCAGTTCTTC. The chain joins TRBV19 to TRBJ2-1, with unresolved D. V lost 5 bases and J 7 bases, leaving 12 bases between the germline ends. Germline V CDR1 and CDR2: LNHDA, SQIVND (reference sequence). The CDR3 loop spans 13 amino acids.

The V gene is TRBV10-3, the J gene TRBJ1-3; D is uncertain. The CDR3 consists of 16 residues. V was trimmed by 4 bases and J by 2 bases, leaving 15 bases between them. Germline CDR1 and CDR2: ENHRY and SYGVKD. CDR3 amino acids: CAISGASGLTGNTIYF. CDR3 nucleotides: TGTGCCATCAGTGGGGCAAGTGGCCTCACTGGAAACACCATATATTTT.

V gene TRBV5-4 combines with J gene TRBJ2-5, with 9 bases matching TRBD1. The ends lost 4 bases at V and 5 bases at J; junction bases unmatched: 12. The germline CDR1 and CDR2 sequences are SGHNT and YYREEE (reference sequence). The CDR3 extends over 16 amino acids. This chain's CDR3 is CASSTPGGQGWETQYF. DNA for the CDR3: TGTGCCAGCAGCACACCGGGGGGACAGGGCTGGGAGACCCAGTACTTC.

The chain uses TRBV4-3 and TRBJ2-3, with 9 bases identical to TRBD1. This CDR3 is built from 16 residues. Germline trimming cut 0 bases from V and 7 bases from J; bases unmatched to any gene: 8. Germline V gives CDR1 LGHNA, CDR2 YSLEER. CDR3 nucleotides: TGCGCCAGCAGCCAAGAATTTTCACAGGGGGCGTATACGCAGTATTTT. Encoded protein: CASSQEFSQGAYTQYF.

This chain links TRBV19 with TRBJ1-1; maybe TRBD1 (5 bases). With 10 bases removed from V and 6 bases from J, the gap between germline ends came to 21 bases. Germline loops: CDR1 LNHDA, CDR2 SQIVND (reference sequence). CDR3 length: 14 residues. CDR3 sequence (DNA): TGTGCCATCAGTGAGCGGGGCAGATACGCTGAAGCTTTCTTT. Encoded protein: CAISERGRYAEAFF. The full variable domain, with the rest looked up from reference TRBV19 and TRBJ1-1, is DGGITQSPKYLFRKEGQNVTLSCEQNLNHDAMYWYRQDPGQGLRLIYYSQIVNDFQKGDIAEGYSVSREKKESFPLTVTSAQKNPTAFYLCAISERGRYAEAFFGQGTRLTVV.